This is a list of T cell receptor beta chains from one sample in a study of OX40 agonist ivuxolimab in advanced cancers. TCRdb's copy holds only in-frame clones and misses some; the assay was immunoSEQ multiplex PCR. The sample holds approximately 100,000 clones, around nine tenths seen once. The sample was CD4+ or CD8+ T cells sorted from blood, taken in a trial of the OX40 agonist ivuxolimab. The receptor set was obtained from an adult with an advanced solid tumor such as melanoma, head and neck, liver or kidney cancer. The CDR3 runs from the conserved cysteine through the conserved F or W. The D gene is left open where the match is weak. Clone size is given for some rows only: seen once, a few or many times, or a class if the clone is expanded.

clone_size: NA
cdr3_length: 18
d_call: NA
j_call: TRBJ1-3
v_call: TRBV30
cdr3_nt: TGTGCCTGGAGAAGGACAGACGGAAGTTTTTTCTCTGGAAACACCATATATTTT
cdr3_aa: CAWRRTDGSFFSGNTIYF

clone_size: once
cdr3_length: 13
d_call: NA
j_call: TRBJ2-7
v_call: TRBV18
cdr3_nt: TGTGCCAGCTCATCCCTAACAACCTACGAGCAGTACTTC
cdr3_aa: CASSSLTTYEQYF

clone_size: NA
cdr3_length: 13
d_call: TRBD1
j_call: TRBJ2-4
v_call: TRBV6-1
cdr3_nt: TGTGCCAGCAGGGGACAGGGGACGGACATTCAGTACTTC
cdr3_aa: CASRGQGTDIQYF

clone_size: NA
cdr3_length: 15
d_call: TRBD2
j_call: TRBJ2-7
v_call: TRBV2
cdr3_nt: TGTGCCAGCAGGATGGGACTAGCGGGAGCCTACGAGCAGTACTTC
cdr3_aa: CASRMGLAGAYEQYF

clone_size: NA
cdr3_length: 14
d_call: TRBD2
j_call: TRBJ2-7
v_call: TRBV6-1
cdr3_nt: TGTGCCAGCAGTGATCCTCGGGGGGGCTACGAGCAGTACTTC
cdr3_aa: CASSDPRGGYEQYF

clone_size: NA
cdr3_length: 15
d_call: NA
j_call: TRBJ1-3
v_call: TRBV6-5
cdr3_nt: TGTGCCACTAAACGGTCCGTCGGGACTGGAAACACCATATATTTT
cdr3_aa: CATKRSVGTGNTIYF

clone_size: few
cdr3_length: 14
d_call: NA
j_call: TRBJ2-7
v_call: TRBV4-1
cdr3_nt: TGCGCCAGCAGCCAAGACAGGTCCTCCTACGAGCAGTACTTC
cdr3_aa: CASSQDRSSYEQYF

clone_size: NA
cdr3_length: 14
d_call: NA
j_call: TRBJ2-7
v_call: TRBV7-2
cdr3_nt: TGTGCCAGCAGTTCGCGGGGGACATACTACGAGCAGTACTTC
cdr3_aa: CASSSRGTYYEQYF

clone_size: NA
cdr3_length: 13
d_call: NA
j_call: TRBJ1-4
v_call: TRBV18
cdr3_nt: TGTGCCAGCTCACTCGGGGCTAATGAAAAACTGTTTTTT
cdr3_aa: CASSLGANEKLFF

clone_size: once
cdr3_length: 16
d_call: TRBD2
j_call: TRBJ2-3
v_call: TRBV9
cdr3_nt: TGTGCCAGCAGCCTTGGGACTAGCGATACACAAGATACGCAGTATTTT
cdr3_aa: CASSLGTSDTQDTQYF

clone_size: NA
cdr3_length: 16
d_call: TRBD1
j_call: TRBJ2-1
v_call: TRBV19
cdr3_nt: TGTGCCACCTCCCCCAGGGGGGACAGGGGGCAGGGTGAGCAGTTCTTC
cdr3_aa: CATSPRGDRGQGEQFF

clone_size: NA
cdr3_length: 15
d_call: NA
j_call: TRBJ2-3
v_call: TRBV6-5
cdr3_nt: TGTGCCAGCAGCCAAACTCGACAGGGCACAGATACGCAGTATTTT
cdr3_aa: CASSQTRQGTDTQYF

clone_size: NA
cdr3_length: 16
d_call: TRBD1
j_call: TRBJ2-1
v_call: TRBV5-5
cdr3_nt: TGTGCCAGCAGCCAATATCGGGACAGGGTGAACAATGAGCAGTTCTTC
cdr3_aa: CASSQYRDRVNNEQFF

clone_size: NA
cdr3_length: 15
d_call: NA
j_call: TRBJ1-3
v_call: TRBV7-2
cdr3_nt: TGTGCCAGCAGCTTAAAACCGCCACCTGGAAACACCATATATTTT
cdr3_aa: CASSLKPPPGNTIYF

clone_size: NA
cdr3_length: 16
d_call: TRBD1
j_call: TRBJ1-1
v_call: TRBV6-6
cdr3_nt: TGTGCCAGCAGTACCCTCCCGGGACAGACGAACACTGAAGCTTTCTTT
cdr3_aa: CASSTLPGQTNTEAFF

clone_size: NA
cdr3_length: 14
d_call: NA
j_call: TRBJ1-1
v_call: TRBV7-2
cdr3_nt: TGTGCCAGCAGCTTAAGGGGTTGGGTCACTGAAGCTTTCTTT
cdr3_aa: CASSLRGWVTEAFF